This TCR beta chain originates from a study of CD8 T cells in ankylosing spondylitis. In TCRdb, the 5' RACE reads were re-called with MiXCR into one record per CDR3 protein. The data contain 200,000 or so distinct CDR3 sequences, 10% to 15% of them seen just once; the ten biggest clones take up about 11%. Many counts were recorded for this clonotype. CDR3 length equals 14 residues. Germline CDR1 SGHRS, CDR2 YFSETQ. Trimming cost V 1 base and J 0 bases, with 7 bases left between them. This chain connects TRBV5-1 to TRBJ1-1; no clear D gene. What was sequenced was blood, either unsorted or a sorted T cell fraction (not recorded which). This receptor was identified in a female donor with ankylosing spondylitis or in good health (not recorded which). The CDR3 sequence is CASSLLGLNTEAFF. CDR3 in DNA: TGCGCCAGCAGCTTGCTTGGCTTGAACACTGAAGCTTTCTTT. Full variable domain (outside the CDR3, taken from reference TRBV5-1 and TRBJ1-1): KAGVTQTPRYLIKTRGQQVTLSCSPISGHRSVSWYQQTPGQGLQFLFEYFSETQRNKGNFPGRFSGRQFSNSRSEMNVSTLELGDSALYLCASSLLGLNTEAFFGQGTRLTVV.